What follows are 12 T cell receptor beta chains derived from one specimen sequenced in a study of cytotoxic CD8 clonotypes in ibrutinib-treated CLL. The table came from immunoSEQ multiplex PCR; TCRdb's copy has only in-frame clones and leaves some out. This table holds 30,000 to 40,000 clones, about 70% found once. Material: PBMCs, obtained before ibrutinib treatment. Receptor source: a human donor with chronic lymphocytic leukemia.

This clone was counted once. One end of the junction varies from germline; a read error may be responsible. The chain combines TRBV7-7 with TRBJ2-2, with 8 bases aligning to TRBD1. CDR1 is SSHAT, CDR2 FNYEAQ, per germline (reference sequence). This CDR3 spans 15 amino acids. CDR3 DNA sequence: TGTGCTAGCAGAGCCGGGACAGGGAACACCGGGGAGCTGTTTTTT. Residues: CASRAGTGNTGELFF.

The chain recombines TRBV18 with TRBJ2-1, with 11 positions matching TRBD2. This CDR3 is 14 amino acids long. Trimming took 8 bases from V and 5 from J; bases not matched to a gene: 5. CDR1 and CDR2 from the germline V gene are KGHSH and LQKENI. The CDR3 loop is CASAGLADDNEQFF. Here the CDR3 DNA reads TGTGCCAGCGCGGGACTAGCGGACGACAATGAGCAGTTCTTC.

CDR3 region: CSVLEGYEQYF. CDR3 DNA sequence: TGCAGTGTCTTGGAGGGCTACGAGCAGTACTTC. J is TRBJ2-7 and V is TRBV20-1; D might be TRBD2 (6 bases). Trimming cost V 7 bases and J 3 bases, with 10 bases left between them. The CDR3 loop spans 11 amino acids. Germline V gene sequence: CDR1 DFQATT, CDR2 SNEGSKA (reference sequence).

The chain joins TRBV4-3 to TRBJ2-2, with D perhaps TRBD2 (6 bases). The germline V gene has CDR1 LGHNA and CDR2 YSLEER. This CDR3 contains 18 residues. V lost 0 bases and J lost 4, with 18 bases in between. The CDR3 region has the DNA TGCGCCAGCAGCCAAGATCTAGTACGCGGGATGCTCACCGGGGAGCTGTTTTTT. Its protein is CASSQDLVRGMLTGELFF.

This clone was seen a few times. The chain carries TRBV23-1 and TRBJ1-2; 9 nucleotides agree with TRBD1. TRBV23-1 carries the ORF label, with uncertain function. The CDR3 is 14 amino acids. With 2 bases clipped from V and 8 bases from J, the junction kept 6 bases outside the gene matches. This chain's CDR3 is CASSQQGTGKGYTF. DNA of the CDR3: TGCGCCAGCAGTCAACAAGGGACAGGGAAAGGCTACACCTTC.

The V gene is TRBV28, the J gene TRBJ2-2; 8 bases match TRBD1. The CDR3 runs 15 residues. V shed 11 bases, J shed 4 bases, and the junction held 12 bases outside the gene matches. Germline V gene lookup returns CDR1 MDHEN and CDR2 SYDVKM. In DNA, the CDR3 is TGTGCCGCGATACGGACAGGGCTACGCACCGGGGAGCTGTTTTTT. It yields the protein CAAIRTGLRTGELFF.

CDR3: CASSLSGGSATNEKLFF. The CDR3 DNA sequence: TGCGCCAGCAGCTTGTCCGGGGGTTCTGCAACTAATGAAAAACTGTTTTTT. This rearrangement joins TRBV5-1 to TRBJ1-4; a weak D match, TRBD1 (5 bases). Trimming stripped 1 base from V and 0 bases from J, with 13 bases between. CDR1 is SGHRS and CDR2 is YFSETQ in the germline V gene. There are 17 residues in the CDR3.

This clone has only a few counts. The V and J genes are TRBV6-5 and TRBJ1-1; D ambiguous. V lost 0 bases to trimming and J lost 9 bases, with 11 bases between them. Germline assignment: CDR1 MNHEY and CDR2 SVGAGI. This CDR3 region has 13 residues. The DNA of the CDR3 is TGTGCCAGCAGTTACTCCCACCGGGATCAAGCTTTCTTT. Protein sequence: CASSYSHRDQAFF.

The V call is TRBV5-6, the J call TRBJ2-7; 7 bases match TRBD1. Trimming cost V 2 bases and J 2 bases; bases outside gene matches: 1. The CDR3 is made up of 13 amino acids. Germline-derived CDR1 and CDR2 are SGHDT and YYEEEE. In DNA form, the CDR3 reads TGTGCCAGCAGCTTCGGACAGGCCTACGAGCAGTACTTC. This sequence encodes CASSFGQAYEQYF.

By proportion, this clone is medium-sized. The V gene is TRBV28, the J gene TRBJ2-7, with a tentative D call TRBD2 (6 bases). The CDR3 covers 13 residues. Germline values: CDR1 MDHEN, CDR2 SYDVKM. Trimming left V 5 bases short and J 2 bases short, with 10 bases between. The CDR3 here is CASSGTPTYEQYF. In nucleotides, the CDR3 is TGTGCCAGCAGTGGGACTCCCACCTACGAGCAGTACTTC.

The rearrangement uses TRBV28 and TRBJ2-3, with 7 bases identical to TRBD2. In germline, CDR1 is MDHEN, CDR2 SYDVKM. V dropped 2 bases and J dropped 7; count of bases not matched to a gene: 6. There are 14 residues in the CDR3. The CDR3 loop is CASSLSGALYTQYF. DNA of the CDR3: TGTGCCAGCAGTTTAAGCGGGGCGCTTTATACGCAGTATTTT.

This clone has just a few counts. The J gene is TRBJ2-7, the V gene TRBV15; D gene unclear. The germline V and J ends were trimmed by 0 bases and 1 base, with 10 bases remaining between them. The CDR3 is made up of 15 amino acids. CDR1 and CDR2 (germline): LNHNV, YYDKDF (reference sequence). The CDR3 region has the DNA TGTGCCACCAGCAGAGATTGGGAATTTTCCTACGAGCAGTACTTC. Encoded protein: CATSRDWEFSYEQYF.